This T cell receptor (beta chain) emerged from a study of blood T cell repertoires in COVID-19. Study at large: The origin of the acute and convalescent COVID-19 samples was the United States, Italy and Spain. Sample material is recorded as cDNA or gDNA derived from T cells, B-cell-depleted T cells, or PBMCs.

Original processing notes: By means of reference gene primer amplification, nucleated cell counts were estimated. Data came from immunoSEQ multiplex PCR; TCRdb stores just in-frame clones and leaves some out. The V and J calls and clone size were taken over from that table, and D and trimming were inferred from the DNA. Of roughly 130,000 clones listed, 70% to 90% are singletons. The receptor was isolated from a woman aged 55 to 70 with acute or convalescent COVID-19. The sample comprised peripheral blood.

CDR3 protein: CASSYTSQGPGELFF. CDR3 DNA: TGTGCCAGCAGTTACACTTCACAGGGTCCCGGGGAGCTGTTTTTT. The chain uses TRBV6-5 and TRBJ2-2, with a weak D call TRBD1 (6 bases). The CDR3 runs 15 residues. V dropped 2 bases and J dropped 6 bases, with 13 bases sitting between them. Per germline, CDR1 MNHEY and CDR2 SVGAGI.